Listed here are 23 T cell receptor beta chains from one sample, sequenced in a study of tissue T cells after allogeneic stem cell transplantation. Measured with immunoSEQ multiplex PCR; TCRdb has only the in-frame clones, and not every one. The sample consists of under 25,000 clones, 55% to 75% of them appearing once. The material sequenced was spleen. Source of these receptors: a female BALB/c mouse in good health. Strain haplotype (MHC): H2-d.

In the case of this clone: Germline and genes here are mouse. The CDR3 end is not reached by the read, which stops 1 residue before it; the germline J gene fills it in. The chain combines TRBV19 with TRBJ1-4; TRBD1 aligns across 9 bases. The germline V gene encodes CDR1 FNHDT and CDR2 SITEND (reference sequence). V trimming: 4 bases; J trimming: 2 bases; junction bases outside the gene matches: 3. This CDR3 has 15 residues. CDR3 residues: CASSPGTGSNERLFF. The CDR3 bases that were read are TGTGCCAGCAGTCCCGGGACAGGGTCCAACGAAAGATTATTT. The full variable domain, completed using reference TRBV19 and TRBJ1-4, is GGIITQTPKFLIGQEGQKLTLKCQQNFNHDTMYWYRQDSGKGLRLIYYSITENDLQKGDLSEGYDASREKKSSFSLTVTSAQKNEMAVFLCASSPGTGSNERLFFGHGTKLSVL.

With regard to this clone: Mouse gene names and germline throughout. This CDR3 is CASSQDRGAEVFF. The CDR3 bases that were read are TGTGCCAGCAGCCAAGATCGGGGGGCAGAAGTCTTC. The chain couples TRBV2 to TRBJ1-1; tentatively, D is TRBD1 (5 bases). The read halts 1 residue ahead of the CDR3 end, with the missing end drawn from the germline J gene. Trimming removed 0 bases from V and 6 bases from J, with 8 bases in between. This CDR3 is built from 13 residues. Looked up from germline, CDR1 is LGHNA and CDR2 is YSYQKL.

This clone was counted between two and nine times. Mouse gene names apply. The sequence runs out 1 residue before the end of the CDR3; the remainder is reconstructed from the germline J gene. The gene calls are TRBV13-2 and TRBJ2-7; TRBD2 agrees at 11 bases. V lost 4 bases, J lost 0 bases, and 3 bases stayed unmatched. Germline V lookup: CDR1 NNHNN, CDR2 SYGAGS (reference sequence). The CDR3 has 15 amino acids. The CDR3 bases that were read are TGTGCCAGCGGTCTGGACTGGGGGGACTCCTATGAACAGTAC. Translating it yields CASGLDWGDSYEQY. The whole CDR3 protein reads CASGLDWGDSYEQYF.

A note on this clone: The gene names here belong to mouse. Read sequence stops 1 residue before the CDR3 end, and the germline J gene provides the missing end. The chain carries TRBV29 and TRBJ2-7, with TRBD1 identical over 10 bases. After removal of 3 bases from V and 4 bases from J, the junction contained 6 bases not matched to a gene. The CDR3 consists of 15 residues. CDR1 is MSHET and CDR2 is SYDVDS in the germline V gene. Partial CDR3 DNA: TGTGCTAGCAGTTTCCCCCCGGGACAGGGGTATGAACAGTAC. It yields the protein CASSFPPGQGYEQY. The whole CDR3 is CASSFPPGQGYEQYF.

About this clone itself: Any gene name here is a mouse gene name. The CDR3 is cut off 1 residue early in the read; its end comes from the germline J gene. J is TRBJ2-4 and V is TRBV5, with a weak D call TRBD1 (6 bases). Looked up from germline, CDR1 is LGHNA and CDR2 is YNLKQL (reference sequence). Trimming pared 0 bases from V and 4 bases from J, leaving 11 bases between. The CDR3 consists of 15 residues. The CDR3 loop reads CASSQDGAGENTLYF. Incomplete CDR3 DNA: TGTGCCAGCAGCCAAGATGGGGCAGGGGAAAACACCTTGTAC.

Regarding this clone: Gene names and germline match the mouse. The read ends 1 residue before the CDR3 terminus; that terminus is restored from the germline J gene. The rearrangement uses TRBV31 and TRBJ2-4, with D hard to call. Germline values: CDR1 GKSSPN, CDR2 SITVG. The CDR3 runs 13 residues. V was clipped by 3 bases and J by 2 bases, with 9 bases between them. CDR3 sequence: CAWSRGNQNTLYF. The sequenced CDR3 bases are TGTGCCTGGAGCCGGGGTAATCAAAACACCTTGTAC. The whole variable domain, remainder taken from reference TRBV31 and TRBJ2-4, is AQTIHQWPVAEIKAVGSPLSLGCTIKGKSSPNLYWYWQATGGTLQQLFYSITVGQVESVVQLNLSASRPKDDQFILSTEKLLLSHSGFYLCAWSRGNQNTLYFGAGTRLSVL.

Concerning this clone: Mouse gene names and germline throughout. Read sequence stops 1 residue before the CDR3 end, and the germline J gene provides the missing end. The chain couples TRBV13-3 to TRBJ2-3; no reliable D call. Deletions cut 0 bases from V and 1 base from J, with 9 bases between. There are 15 residues in the CDR3. Germline assignment: CDR1 NNHDY and CDR2 SYVADS. The part of the CDR3 DNA that was read is TGTGCCAGCAGTGATGGCTACAGTGGTGCAGAAACGCTGTAT. Translated: CASSDGYSGAETLY. Given in full, the CDR3 is CASSDGYSGAETLYF.

Remarks on this clone: Each gene name is a mouse one. The sequenced CDR3 bases are TGTGCCAGCAGCCAAGATTGGGGGGGCGGAAACACCGGGCAGCTCTAC. Its translation is CASSQDWGGGNTGQLY. The entire CDR3 protein reads CASSQDWGGGNTGQLYF. The chain is built from TRBV5 and TRBJ2-2; 9 bases are a match to TRBD2. The read stops 1 residue short of the end of the CDR3; the missing end is completed from the germline J gene. CDR1 and CDR2 (germline): LGHNA, YNLKQL (reference sequence). After removal of 0 bases from V and 1 base from J, the junction contained 3 bases not matched to a gene. This CDR3 comprises 17 residues.

Worth noting for this clone: These gene names are mouse names. Coverage ceases 1 residue before the CDR3 finishes, and the germline J gene fills in the end. V is TRBV13-2 and J is TRBJ2-7; possible D gene TRBD2, 5 bases. This CDR3 has 15 amino acids. V lost 1 base and J lost 0, with 11 bases in between. The V gene's germline CDR1 is NNHNN and CDR2 SYGAGS (reference sequence). CDR3 DNA (partial): TGTGCCAGCGGTGATCGCTGGGAGAGCTCCTATGAACAGTAC. Translated, it gives CASGDRWESSYEQY. In full, the CDR3 is CASGDRWESSYEQYF.

About this clone: Mouse names are used for the genes. Coverage ceases 1 residue before the CDR3 finishes, and the germline J gene fills in the end. The chain is built from TRBV20 and TRBJ2-3; unclear D gene. CDR1 and CDR2 (germline): GFQATS, STVNSAI. The V and J ends lost 1 base and 0 bases respectively, with 2 bases between them. The CDR3 spans 12 residues. CDR3 DNA, as far as it was read: TGTGGTGCTAGGGGTAGTGCAGAAACGCTGTAT. It specifies CGARGSAETLY. The complete CDR3 reads CGARGSAETLYF.

Concerning this clone: Mouse germline and gene names are used. Here the CDR3 reads CASSGGGSYNSPLYF. The CDR3 DNA, read in part, is TGTGCCAGCAGTGGAGGGGGTTCCTATAATTCGCCCCTCTAC. V is TRBV13-1 and J is TRBJ1-6; a weak D match, TRBD1 (6 bases). The read ends 1 residue early relative to the CDR3; the germline J gene fills the gap. TRBJ1-6 is given ORF status, its function remaining uncertain. V was shortened by 3 bases and J by 0 bases, with 7 bases between the two germline ends. Germline assignment: CDR1 NSHNY and CDR2 SYGAGN. The CDR3 is made up of 15 amino acids.

Concerning this clone: Germline and genes here are mouse. The read stops 1 residue short of the end of the CDR3; the missing end is completed from the germline J gene. The chain combines TRBV1 with TRBJ2-3, with no clear D. The CDR3 covers 15 residues. The germline CDR1 and CDR2 sequences are NSQYPW and LRSPGD (reference sequence). The germline V and J ends were trimmed by 0 bases and 0 bases, with 7 bases remaining between them. The CDR3 sequence is CTCSADFNSAETLYF. CDR3 bases read: TGCACCTGCAGTGCAGATTTCAATAGTGCAGAAACGCTGTAT.

As regards this clone: Gene names refer to mouse genes. The read falls 1 residue short of the CDR3 end, and the missing part is taken from the germline J gene. The chain joins TRBV13-1 to TRBJ2-5; D gene uncertain. Trimming removed 0 bases at V and 6 bases at J, with 5 bases between. Germline V gene sequence: CDR1 NSHNY, CDR2 SYGAGN. The CDR3 is made up of 12 amino acids. CDR3 loop: CASSDAQDTQYF. The CDR3 DNA, read in part, is TGTGCCAGCAGTGATGCACAGGACACCCAGTAC.

This clone was seen once. Gene names refer to mouse genes. The CDR3 is cut off 1 residue early in the read; its end comes from the germline J gene. The J gene is TRBJ1-1, the V gene TRBV13-2; D is perhaps TRBD1 (5 bases). Trimming removed 5 bases from V and 6 bases from J, with 8 bases in between. This CDR3 has 11 amino acids. Germline lookup yields CDR1 NNHNN and CDR2 SYGAGS (reference sequence). CDR3 DNA (partial): TGTGCCAGCGGGCAGGGCCCAGAAGTCTTC. Amino acids: CASGQGPEVF. The whole CDR3 sequence is CASGQGPEVFF.

Worth noting for this clone: Germline and genes here are mouse. The CDR3 extends 1 residue past the end of the read, so its final part is completed from the germline J gene. This chain connects TRBV20 to TRBJ2-1; 9 positions match TRBD2. The CDR3 extends over 13 amino acids. Germline CDR1 is GFQATS and CDR2 is STVNSAI. After removal of 3 bases from V and 7 bases from J, the junction contained 4 bases not matched to a gene. Incomplete CDR3 DNA: TGTGGTGCTAGTCCTGGGGGGGGAGCTGAGCAGTTC. Protein sequence: CGASPGGGAEQF. The complete CDR3 protein is CGASPGGGAEQFF.

The sample holds a few counts of this clone. The gene names given are mouse names. The read stops 1 residue short of the end of the CDR3; the missing end is completed from the germline J gene. This chain connects TRBV13-3 to TRBJ2-1, with 12 nucleotides matching TRBD1. V lost 1 base to trimming and J lost 7 bases; unmatched junction nucleotides: 3. The CDR3 has 15 residues. In germline, CDR1 is NNHDY, CDR2 SYVADS. CDR3 residues: CASSDWDRGRAEQFF. The part of the CDR3 DNA that was read is TGTGCCAGCAGTGATTGGGACAGGGGGCGGGCTGAGCAGTTC.

Comment on this clone: The germline and genes are mouse ones. Read coverage stops 1 residue before the CDR3 terminus; the germline J gene supplies the remainder. The chain carries TRBV31 and TRBJ1-3; possibly TRBD1 for D (5 bases). The CDR3 has 15 amino acids. Trimming stripped 1 base from V and 0 bases from J, with 10 bases between. Germline-derived CDR1 and CDR2 are GKSSPN and SITVG. CDR3 DNA (partial): TGTGCCTGGAGTCAGGGGCGGTATTCTGGAAATACGCTCTAT. Residues: CAWSQGRYSGNTLY. In full, the CDR3 is CAWSQGRYSGNTLYF.

Notes on this clone: Gene names denote mouse genes. Coverage ceases 1 residue before the CDR3 finishes, and the germline J gene fills in the end. V and J are TRBV1 and TRBJ2-1; D is possibly TRBD1 or TRBD2 (5 bases each). The CDR3 has 15 residues. Trimming took 0 bases from V and 5 from J, leaving 11 bases between them. The V gene's germline CDR1 is NSQYPW and CDR2 LRSPGD (reference sequence). CDR3 in amino acids: CTCSAERGRHAEQFF. The part of the CDR3 DNA that was read is TGCACCTGCAGTGCAGAACGGGGGAGGCATGCTGAGCAGTTC.

Of note for this clone: The listed genes are named as in mouse. The CDR3 end falls 1 residue outside the read, so it is completed with the germline J gene. The chain is built from TRBV20 and TRBJ1-1; 9 nucleotides align to TRBD1. CDR3 length equals 10 residues. V was pared by 7 bases and J by 6 bases, with 0 bases of the junction left unmatched. Germline V CDR1 and CDR2: GFQATS, STVNSAI. The CDR3 region is CGGTGAEVFF. The part of the CDR3 DNA that was read is TGTGGTGGGACAGGGGCAGAAGTCTTC.

As regards this clone: Gene names are the mouse ones. The read is 1 residue too short to cover the CDR3 end, so that end is filled in from the germline J gene. The chain links TRBV20 to TRBJ2-7; 8 nucleotides match TRBD1. The CDR3 consists of 12 residues. V shed 1 base, J shed 4 bases, and the junction held 0 bases outside the gene matches. Germline loops: CDR1 GFQATS, CDR2 STVNSAI. Incomplete CDR3 DNA: TGTGGTGCTAGGGGGACAGGGTATGAACAGTAC. This gives the protein CGARGTGYEQY. The whole CDR3 sequence reads CGARGTGYEQYF.

Concerning this clone itself: One end of the junction varies from germline; a read error may be responsible. Gene and germline names: mouse. Read sequence stops 1 residue before the CDR3 end, and the germline J gene provides the missing end. The rearrangement uses TRBV21 and TRBJ2-7, with TRBD2 matching over 8 bases. TRBV21 is designated an ORF whose function remains uncertain. The CDR3 spans 15 residues. The CDR3 protein is CASSQSLGGSYGQYF. CDR3 DNA (partial): TGTGCTAGCAGTCAATCGTTGGGGGGGTCTTATGGACAGTAC.

There are a few counts of this clone. The listed genes are named as in mouse. The read comes to an end 1 residue before the CDR3 does, leaving the germline J gene to fill in the end. The chain employs TRBV31 and TRBJ2-1, with TRBD2 matching 8 bases. Trimming cost V 0 bases and J 3 bases; bases outside gene matches: 1. The CDR3 loop spans 14 amino acids. CDR1 GKSSPN and CDR2 SITVG come from the germline V gene. The part of the CDR3 DNA that was read is TGTGCCTGGAGTCTGGGGGGGCGCTATGCTGAGCAGTTC. This sequence encodes CAWSLGGRYAEQF. The full CDR3 reads CAWSLGGRYAEQFF.

Worth noting for this clone: The gene symbols are mouse symbols. The read finishes 1 residue shy of the CDR3 end, and the germline J gene is used to complete it. The V call is TRBV5, the J call TRBJ1-4, with D hard to call. The germline CDR1 and CDR2 sequences are LGHNA and YNLKQL (reference sequence). The CDR3 length is 15 residues. Trimming shortened V by 0 bases and J by 1 base, and 6 bases separated the two germline ends. The sequenced CDR3 bases are TGTGCCAGCAGCCAAGACGCCGATTCCAACGAAAGATTATTT. Translating it yields CASSQDADSNERLF. The CDR3 reads in full as CASSQDADSNERLFF.